This entry is about one T cell receptor (beta chain). Source study methods: The authors estimated nucleated cell counts from reference gene primer amplification. Here immunoSEQ multiplex PCR was the method, and the copy in TCRdb shows in-frame clones only, minus some. That table is the source of V, J and clone size, and D and trimming were worked out from the DNA. Of some 250,000 clones in the sample, under 90% are singletons; the top ten hold around a sixth. The data are from a study of blood T cell repertoires in COVID-19. Study as a whole: The samples span acute and convalescent COVID-19 from the United States, Italy and Spain.

Study members were between roughly 18 and 89 years old and lived in fewer than 30 US regions. CDR1 is SQVTM and CDR2 is ANQGSEA in the germline V gene. V dropped 6 bases and J dropped 5 bases, with 19 bases sitting between them. The CDR3 is 14 residues long. This chain connects TRBV29-1 to TRBJ1-1, with D maybe TRBD1 (5 bases). Sequencing was done on a sample of PBMCs or T cells enriched from blood (not recorded which). The receptor was derived from a man younger than 35 who had recovered from COVID-19. The CDR3 DNA reads as TGCAGCGTCAGCCATGGGCAGGGAGGTACTGAAGCTTTCTTT. Its protein product is CSVSHGQGGTEAFF. Complete variable domain (other parts from reference TRBV29-1 and TRBJ1-1): SAVISQKPSRDICQRGTSLTIQCQVDSQVTMMFWYRQQPGQSLTLIATANQGSEATYESGFVIDKFPISRPNLTFSTLTVSNMSPEDSSIYLCSVSHGQGGTEAFFGQGTRLTVV.